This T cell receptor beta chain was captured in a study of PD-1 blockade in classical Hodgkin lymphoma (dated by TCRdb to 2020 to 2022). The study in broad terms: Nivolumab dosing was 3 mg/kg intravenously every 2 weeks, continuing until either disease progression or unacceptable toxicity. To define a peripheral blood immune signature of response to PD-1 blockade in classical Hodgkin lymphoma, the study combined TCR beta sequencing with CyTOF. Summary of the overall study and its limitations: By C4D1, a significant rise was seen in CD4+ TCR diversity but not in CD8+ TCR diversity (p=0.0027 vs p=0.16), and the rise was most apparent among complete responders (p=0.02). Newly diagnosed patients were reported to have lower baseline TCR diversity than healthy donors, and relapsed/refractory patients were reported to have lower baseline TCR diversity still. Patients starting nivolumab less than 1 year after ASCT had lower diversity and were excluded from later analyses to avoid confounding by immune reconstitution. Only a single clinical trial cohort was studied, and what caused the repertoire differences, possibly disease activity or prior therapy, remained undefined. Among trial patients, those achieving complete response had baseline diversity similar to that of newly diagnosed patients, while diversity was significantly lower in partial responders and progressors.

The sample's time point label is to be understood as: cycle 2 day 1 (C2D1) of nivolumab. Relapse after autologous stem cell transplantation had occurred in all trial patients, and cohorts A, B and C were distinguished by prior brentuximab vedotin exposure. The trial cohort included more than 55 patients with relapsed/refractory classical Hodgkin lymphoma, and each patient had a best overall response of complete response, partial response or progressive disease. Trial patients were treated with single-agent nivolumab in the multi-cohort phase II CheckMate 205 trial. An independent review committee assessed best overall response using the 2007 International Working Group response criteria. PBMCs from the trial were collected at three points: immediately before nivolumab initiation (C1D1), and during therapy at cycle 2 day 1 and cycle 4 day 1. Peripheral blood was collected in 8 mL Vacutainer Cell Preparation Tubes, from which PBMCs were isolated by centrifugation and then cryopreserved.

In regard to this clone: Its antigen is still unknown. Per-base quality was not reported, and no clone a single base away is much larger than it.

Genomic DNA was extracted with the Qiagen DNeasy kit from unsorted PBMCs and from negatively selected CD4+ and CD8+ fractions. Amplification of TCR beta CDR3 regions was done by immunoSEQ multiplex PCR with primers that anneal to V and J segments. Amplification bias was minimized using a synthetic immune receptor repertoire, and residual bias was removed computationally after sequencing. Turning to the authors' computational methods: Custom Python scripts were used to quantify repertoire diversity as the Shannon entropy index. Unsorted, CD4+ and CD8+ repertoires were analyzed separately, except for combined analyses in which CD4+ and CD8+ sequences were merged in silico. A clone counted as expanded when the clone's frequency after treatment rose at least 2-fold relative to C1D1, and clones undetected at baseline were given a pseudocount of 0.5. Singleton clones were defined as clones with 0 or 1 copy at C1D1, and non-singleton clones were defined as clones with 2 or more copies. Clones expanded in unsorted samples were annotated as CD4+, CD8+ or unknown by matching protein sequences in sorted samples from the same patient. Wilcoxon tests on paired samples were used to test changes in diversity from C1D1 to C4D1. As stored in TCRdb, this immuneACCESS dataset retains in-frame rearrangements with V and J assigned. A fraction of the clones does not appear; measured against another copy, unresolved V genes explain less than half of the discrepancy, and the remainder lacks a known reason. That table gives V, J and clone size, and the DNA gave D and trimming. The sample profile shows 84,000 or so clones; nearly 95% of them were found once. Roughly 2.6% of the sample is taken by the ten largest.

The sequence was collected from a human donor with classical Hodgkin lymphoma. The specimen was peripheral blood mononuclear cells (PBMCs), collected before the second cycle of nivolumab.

The CDR3: CASVPPDSGNTIYF. The bases read TGTGCCAGCGTGCCGCCTGACTCTGGAAACACCATATATTTT. The rearranged segments are TRBV6-5 and TRBJ1-3; the D gene identity is not certain. CDR1 and CDR2 (MNHEY, SVGAGI) derive from the germline V gene. The V end loses 8 bases and the J end loses 0 bases, and a stretch of 11 bases separates them. The CDR3, cysteine through phenylalanine, is 14 amino acids long. Only the CDR3 part of the read is kept: 42 bases, read in frame from the first base.